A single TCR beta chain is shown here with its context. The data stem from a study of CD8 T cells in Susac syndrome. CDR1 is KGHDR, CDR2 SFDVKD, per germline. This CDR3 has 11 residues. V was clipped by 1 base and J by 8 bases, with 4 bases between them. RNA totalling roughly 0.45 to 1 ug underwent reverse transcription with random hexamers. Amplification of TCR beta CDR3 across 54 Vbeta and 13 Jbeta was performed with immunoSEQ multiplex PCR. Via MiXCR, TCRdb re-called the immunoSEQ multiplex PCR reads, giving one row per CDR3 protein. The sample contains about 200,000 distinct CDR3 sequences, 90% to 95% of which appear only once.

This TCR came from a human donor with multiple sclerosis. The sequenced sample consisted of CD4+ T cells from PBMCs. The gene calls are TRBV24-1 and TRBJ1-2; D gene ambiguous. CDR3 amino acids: CATSDLKGYTF. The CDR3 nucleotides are TGTGCCACCAGTGATTTAAAGGGCTACACCTTC.